Sequencing of this T cell receptor beta chain was carried out in a study of vaccination and CD4 T cells after COVID-19. Study at large: Ranging from 14 to 241, the interval between dose two and post-vaccine sampling had a median of approximately 67 days. Overall study findings and caveats: Analysis of convalescent patients found that 304 of 307 vaccine-specific clones were spike mono-reactive.

TCRdb recomputed calls from the PCR reads with MiXCR, one row per CDR3 protein. The table lists roughly 20,000 distinct CDR3 sequences, approximately 67% of them singletons, with 0.85% to 1.3% in the top ten. The CDR3 has 14 amino acids. The germline gives CDR1 SGHTA, CDR2 FQGNSA. V gave up 5 bases and J gave up 1 base, with 11 bases separating them. On this clonotype itself: The antigen is undetermined.

The material sequenced was CD4+ T cells from blood, taken before SARS-CoV-2 vaccination. The chain employs TRBV7-2 and TRBJ1-1; no definite D call. This clonotype was sampled from a human donor who had recovered from COVID-19. The CDR3 protein is CASSLGRANTEAFF. The CDR3 nucleotides read TGTGCCAGCAGCCTCGGACGGGCGAACACTGAAGCTTTCTTT.